This T cell receptor beta chain was sequenced during a study of response to subunit inactivated influenza vaccine. General study findings and limits: That few new T cells are recruited by each seasonal influenza vaccination was the authors' suggestion.

TCRdb ran MiXCR on the RT-PCR reads and lists one entry per CDR3 protein. Counted here are 490,000 or so distinct CDR3 sequences, 6.5% to 8% occurring once; the ten biggest clones make up 10% to 15%. CDR1 is DFQATT and CDR2 is SNEGSKA in the germline V gene (reference sequence). Trimming took 6 bases from V and 8 from J, leaving 10 bases between them. The CDR3 has 10 amino acids. As concerns this clonotype: What it recognizes is unknown.

Here the sequenced sample was PBMCs from blood, taken roughly 24 months after vaccination. The chain recombines TRBV20-1 with TRBJ1-2; D gene uncertain. This clonotype was obtained from a man aged 45-69 years who received an inactivated influenza vaccine. CDR3 amino acids: CSASLGGYTF. CDR3 in DNA: TGCAGTGCATCGCTGGGGGGCTACACCTTC.